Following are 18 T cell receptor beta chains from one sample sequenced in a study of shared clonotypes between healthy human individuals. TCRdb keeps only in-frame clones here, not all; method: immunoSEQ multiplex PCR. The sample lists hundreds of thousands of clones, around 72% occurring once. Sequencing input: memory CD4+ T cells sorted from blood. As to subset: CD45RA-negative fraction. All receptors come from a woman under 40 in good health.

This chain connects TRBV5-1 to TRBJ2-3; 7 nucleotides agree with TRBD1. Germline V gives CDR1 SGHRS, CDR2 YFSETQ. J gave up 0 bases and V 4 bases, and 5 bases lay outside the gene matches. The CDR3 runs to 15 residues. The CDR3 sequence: CASSPGQLSTDTQYF. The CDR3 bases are TGCGCCAGCAGCCCGGGACAGCTTAGCACAGATACGCAGTATTTT.

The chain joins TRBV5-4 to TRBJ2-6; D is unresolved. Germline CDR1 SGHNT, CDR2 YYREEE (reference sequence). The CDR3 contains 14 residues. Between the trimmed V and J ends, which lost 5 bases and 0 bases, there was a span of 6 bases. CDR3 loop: CASSDRSGANVLTF. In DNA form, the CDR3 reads TGTGCCAGCAGTGACCGCTCTGGGGCCAACGTCCTGACTTTC.

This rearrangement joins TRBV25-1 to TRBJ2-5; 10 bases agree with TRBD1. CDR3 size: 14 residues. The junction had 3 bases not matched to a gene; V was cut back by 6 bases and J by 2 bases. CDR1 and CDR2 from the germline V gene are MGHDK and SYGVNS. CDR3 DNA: TGTGCCAGCAGCCCGGGACAGGGGCAAGAGACCCAGTACTTC. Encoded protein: CASSPGQGQETQYF.

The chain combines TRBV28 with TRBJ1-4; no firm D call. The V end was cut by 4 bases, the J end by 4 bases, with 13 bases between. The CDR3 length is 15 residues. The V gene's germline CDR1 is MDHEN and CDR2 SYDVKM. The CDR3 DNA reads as TGTGCCAGCAGTTCCCTCCGGGCGGGTAATGAAAAACTGTTTTTT. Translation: CASSSLRAGNEKLFF.

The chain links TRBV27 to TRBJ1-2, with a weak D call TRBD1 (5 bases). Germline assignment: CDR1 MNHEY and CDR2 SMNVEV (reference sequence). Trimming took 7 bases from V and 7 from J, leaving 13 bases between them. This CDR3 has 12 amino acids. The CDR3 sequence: CASKGFGGGYTF. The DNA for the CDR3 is TGTGCCAGCAAGGGGTTTGGGGGTGGCTACACCTTC.

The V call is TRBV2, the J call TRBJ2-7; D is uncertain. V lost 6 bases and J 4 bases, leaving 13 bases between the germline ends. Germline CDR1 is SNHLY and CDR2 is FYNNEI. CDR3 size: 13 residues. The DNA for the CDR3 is TGTGCCAGCAGGCGAGAGACCGTTTACGAGCAGTACTTC. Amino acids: CASRRETVYEQYF.

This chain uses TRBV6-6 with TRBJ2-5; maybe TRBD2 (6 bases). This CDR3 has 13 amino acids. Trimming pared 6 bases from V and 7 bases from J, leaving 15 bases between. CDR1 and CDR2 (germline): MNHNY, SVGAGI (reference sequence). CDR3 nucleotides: TGTGCCAGCAGCGGGAGTCGATCAGGGACCCAGTACTTC. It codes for CASSGSRSGTQYF.

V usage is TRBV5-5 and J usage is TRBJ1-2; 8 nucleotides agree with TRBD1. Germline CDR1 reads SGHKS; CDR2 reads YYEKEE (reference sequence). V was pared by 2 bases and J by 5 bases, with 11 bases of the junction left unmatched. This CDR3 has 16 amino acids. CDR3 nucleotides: TGTGCCAGCAGCTTCGTCCAGGACAGGGAGGGTTATGGCTACACCTTC. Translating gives CASSFVQDREGYGYTF.

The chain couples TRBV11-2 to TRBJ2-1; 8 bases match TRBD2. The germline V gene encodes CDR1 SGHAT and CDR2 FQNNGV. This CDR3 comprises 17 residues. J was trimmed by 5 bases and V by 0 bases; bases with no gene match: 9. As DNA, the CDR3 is TGTGCCAGCAGCTTAGATCGGCTCGGGAGGGGCAACAATGAGCAGTTCTTC. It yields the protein CASSLDRLGRGNNEQFF.

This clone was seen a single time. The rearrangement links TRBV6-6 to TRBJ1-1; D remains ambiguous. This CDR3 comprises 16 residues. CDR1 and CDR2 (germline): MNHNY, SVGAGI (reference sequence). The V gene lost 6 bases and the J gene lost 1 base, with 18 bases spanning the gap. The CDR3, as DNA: TGTGCCAGCAGCCGGGGTGGGTCGGGCTGGAACACTGAAGCTTTCTTT. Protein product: CASSRGGSGWNTEAFF.

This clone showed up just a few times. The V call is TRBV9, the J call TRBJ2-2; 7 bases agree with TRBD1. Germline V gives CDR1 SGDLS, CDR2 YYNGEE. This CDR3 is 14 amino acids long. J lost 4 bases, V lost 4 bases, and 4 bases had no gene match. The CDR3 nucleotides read TGTGCCAGCAGCTTACAGGGGACCACCGGGGAGCTGTTTTTT. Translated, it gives CASSLQGTTGELFF.

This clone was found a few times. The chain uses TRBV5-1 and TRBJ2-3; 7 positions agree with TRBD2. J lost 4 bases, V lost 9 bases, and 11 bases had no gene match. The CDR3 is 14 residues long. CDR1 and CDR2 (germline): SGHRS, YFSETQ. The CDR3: CATRAGAGADTQYF. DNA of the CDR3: TGCGCCACCCGGGCGGGAGCCGGGGCAGATACGCAGTATTTT.

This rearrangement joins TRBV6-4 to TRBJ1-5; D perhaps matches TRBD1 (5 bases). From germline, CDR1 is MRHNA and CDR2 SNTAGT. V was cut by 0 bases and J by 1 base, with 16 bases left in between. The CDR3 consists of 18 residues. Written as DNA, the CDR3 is TGTGCCAGCAGTGACTCCCTTCCCGGACACCGGAGCAATCAGCCCCAGCATTTT. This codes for CASSDSLPGHRSNQPQHF.

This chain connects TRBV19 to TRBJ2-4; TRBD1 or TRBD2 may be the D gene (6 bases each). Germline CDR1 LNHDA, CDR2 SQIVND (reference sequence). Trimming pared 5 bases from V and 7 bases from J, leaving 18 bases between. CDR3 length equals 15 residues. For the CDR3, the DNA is TGTGCCAGTAGTCTATACGGCCAGGGGAGGAACATTCAGTACTTC. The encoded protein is CASSLYGQGRNIQYF.

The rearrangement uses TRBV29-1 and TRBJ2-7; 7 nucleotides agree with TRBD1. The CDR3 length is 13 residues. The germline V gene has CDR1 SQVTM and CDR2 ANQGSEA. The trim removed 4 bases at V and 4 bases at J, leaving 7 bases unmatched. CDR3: CSVVSGTEYEQYF. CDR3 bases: TGCAGCGTTGTTTCGGGGACAGAATACGAGCAGTACTTC.

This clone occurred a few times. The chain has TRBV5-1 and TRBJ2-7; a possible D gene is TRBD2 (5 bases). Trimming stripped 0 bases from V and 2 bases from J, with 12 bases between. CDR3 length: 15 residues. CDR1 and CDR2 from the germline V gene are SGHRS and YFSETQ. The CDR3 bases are TGCGCCAGCAGCTTGGCCCCTAGCAGCCCCTACGAGCAGTACTTC. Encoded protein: CASSLAPSSPYEQYF.

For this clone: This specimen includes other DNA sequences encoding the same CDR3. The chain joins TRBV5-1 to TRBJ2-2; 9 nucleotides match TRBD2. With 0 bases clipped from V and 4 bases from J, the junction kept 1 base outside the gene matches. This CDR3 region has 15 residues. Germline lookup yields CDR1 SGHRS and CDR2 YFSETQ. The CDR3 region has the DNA TGCGCCAGCAGCTTGGGACTAGCGGTCACCGGGGAGCTGTTTTTT. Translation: CASSLGLAVTGELFF. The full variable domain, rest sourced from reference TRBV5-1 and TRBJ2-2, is KAGVTQTPRYLIKTRGQQVTLSCSPISGHRSVSWYQQTPGQGLQFLFEYFSETQRNKGNFPGRFSGRQFSNSRSEMNVSTLELGDSALYLCASSLGLAVTGELFFGEGSRLTVL.

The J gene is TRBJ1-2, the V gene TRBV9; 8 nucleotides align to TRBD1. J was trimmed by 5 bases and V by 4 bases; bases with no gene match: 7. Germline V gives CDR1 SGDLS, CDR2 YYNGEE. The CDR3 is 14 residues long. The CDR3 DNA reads TGTGCCAGCAGCCGAAACACAGGGGGATATGGCTACACCTTC. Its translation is CASSRNTGGYGYTF.